Below, 15 T cell receptor beta chains from the same sample are listed, as sequenced in a study of cytomegalovirus exposure and HLA in healthy donors. The table came from immunoSEQ multiplex PCR; TCRdb's copy has only in-frame clones and leaves some out. The profile shows some 180,000 clones, around nine tenths of them singletons. The sequenced sample consisted of PBMCs. The receptors derive from a man under 40 in good health and CMV-seropositive.

Only a few counts were recorded for this clone. The gene calls are TRBV25-1 and TRBJ1-2; D is ambiguous. The V gene's germline CDR1 is MGHDK and CDR2 SYGVNS. This CDR3 contains 14 residues. V was trimmed by 3 bases and J by 7 bases, leaving 15 bases between them. CDR3 DNA sequence: TGTGCCAGCAGTGACTTCGCCCGACGGGCTGGCTACACCTTC. This encodes CASSDFARRAGYTF.

The CDR3 DNA sequence: TGTGCCAGCAGCTTAGAACCAGGCAGGGAAAAACTGTTTTTT. This sequence encodes CASSLEPGREKLFF. The J gene is TRBJ1-4, the V gene TRBV7-2; D gene unclear. This CDR3 contains 14 residues. V was pared by 1 base and J by 8 bases, with 11 bases between. The germline CDR1 and CDR2 sequences are SGHTA and FQGNSA.

The V and J genes are TRBV4-1 and TRBJ2-7, with 8 bases lining up with TRBD1. The CDR3 length is 14 residues. CDR1 is MGHRA and CDR2 is YSYEKL in the germline V gene. V shed 3 bases and J 5 bases; nucleotides not matched to a gene: 6. For the CDR3, the DNA is TGCGCCAGCAGCCACACAGGGGGTTCCCACGAGCAGTACTTC. It encodes CASSHTGGSHEQYF.

The chain has TRBV2 and TRBJ1-2; 9 positions match TRBD1. Germline CDR1 SNHLY, CDR2 FYNNEI. CDR3 length: 15 amino acids. V shed 7 bases, J shed 7 bases, and the junction held 13 bases outside the gene matches. Written as DNA, the CDR3 is TGTGCCAGCACTCAGAACCCCGGGACAGGGACTGGCTACACCTTC. It specifies CASTQNPGTGTGYTF.

Only one count was recorded for this clone. This chain links TRBV7-9 with TRBJ2-7; TRBD1 agrees at 8 bases. The CDR3 loop spans 14 amino acids. The trim removed 7 bases at V and 3 bases at J, leaving 8 bases unmatched. Germline V gene sequence: CDR1 SEHNR, CDR2 FQNEAQ (reference sequence). DNA for the CDR3: TGTGCCAGCATCGACAGGGGACCCAACTACGAGCAGTACTTC. Amino acid sequence: CASIDRGPNYEQYF.

The chain carries TRBV6-5 and TRBJ2-3; TRBD1 agrees at 8 bases. CDR1 MNHEY and CDR2 SVGAGI come from the germline V gene. This CDR3 contains 13 residues. Trimming at V came to 0 bases and at J to 11 bases, leaving 4 bases not matched to a gene. The CDR3, as DNA: TGTGCCAGCAGTTACTCCGGACAGGGAAGGCAGTATTTT. This translates into CASSYSGQGRQYF.

The chain is built from TRBV29-1 and TRBJ2-2; D is unresolved. Germline loops: CDR1 SQVTM, CDR2 ANQGSEA. Between the trimmed V and J ends, which lost 5 bases and 6 bases, there was a span of 13 bases. This CDR3 comprises 13 residues. The CDR3 region has the DNA TGCAGCGTTTTGCGCAGTTCGGCCGGGGAGCTGTTTTTT. Encoded protein: CSVLRSSAGELFF.

The gene calls are TRBV2 and TRBJ2-2, with D unclear. Germline assignment: CDR1 SNHLY and CDR2 FYNNEI. Trimming left V 4 bases short and J 8 bases short, with 20 bases between. The length of the CDR3 is 16 residues. CDR3 region: CASSVISPRSQGELFF. CDR3 DNA sequence: TGTGCCAGCAGTGTGATTAGCCCCCGGAGCCAAGGGGAGCTGTTTTTT.

This clone has just one count. This chain joins TRBV4-2 and TRBJ2-1; 10 nucleotides line up with TRBD1. Germline CDR1 is LGHNA and CDR2 is YNFKEQ. Trimming took 2 bases from V and 7 from J; bases not matched to a gene: 14. The CDR3 is 18 residues long. The CDR3 nucleotides read TGTGCCAGCAGCCAACCTCCCCCCGCGGACAGGGGGATTAATGAGCAGTTCTTC. Amino acids: CASSQPPPADRGINEQFF.

V and J are TRBV2 and TRBJ1-1; weak D call: TRBD1 (6 bases). Trimming shortened V by 8 bases and J by 6 bases, and 13 bases separated the two germline ends. Per the germline V gene, CDR1 is SNHLY and CDR2 is FYNNEI. The CDR3 loop spans 12 amino acids. In DNA form, the CDR3 reads TGTGCCAGCTTACAGGGAATCGCTGAAGCTTTCTTT. The encoded protein is CASLQGIAEAFF.

This rearrangement joins TRBV5-1 to TRBJ2-7, with D tentatively TRBD1 or TRBD2 (5 bases each). The V gene's germline CDR1 is SGHRS and CDR2 YFSETQ. There are 11 residues in the CDR3. V gave up 2 bases and J gave up 10 bases, with 10 bases separating them. The CDR3 region is CASSFEGDQYF. CDR3 DNA: TGCGCCAGCAGCTTCGAAGGGGACCAGTACTTC.

The rearrangement links TRBV5-4 to TRBJ2-1, with 9 bases fitting TRBD2. V lost 3 bases to trimming and J lost 6 bases; unmatched junction nucleotides: 10. CDR1 and CDR2 (germline): SGHNT, YYREEE (reference sequence). There are 16 residues in the CDR3. The CDR3 DNA is TGTGCCAGCAGCTCCCTGACTAGCGGTGTTTCCAATGAGCAGTTCTTC. It translates to CASSSLTSGVSNEQFF.

The chain has TRBV11-2 and TRBJ2-2; D remains ambiguous. CDR3 length equals 12 residues. V lost 4 bases and J lost 16, with 16 bases in between. The germline V gene has CDR1 SGHAT and CDR2 FQNNGV. Here the CDR3 reads CASSSSLTLGFF. Here the CDR3 DNA reads TGTGCCAGCAGCTCCTCGCTGACCCTCGGGTTTTTT.

This chain links TRBV27 with TRBJ1-5; maybe TRBD1 (5 bases). The CDR3 has 16 amino acids. Germline V gene lookup returns CDR1 MNHEY and CDR2 SMNVEV (reference sequence). V lost 5 bases and J 2 bases, leaving 16 bases between the germline ends. DNA for the CDR3: TGTGCCAGCAGTCCTCCCTTCAGGGACCGCAATCAGCCCCAGCATTTT. The encoded protein is CASSPPFRDRNQPQHF.

The chain carries TRBV28 and TRBJ1-3, with D possibly TRBD1 on 5 matching bases. The germline CDR1 and CDR2 sequences are MDHEN and SYDVKM. The V end lost 4 bases, the J end lost 4 bases, and 14 bases lay between the germline ends. The CDR3 extends over 15 amino acids. CDR3 in amino acids: CASSSYSGSGNTIYF. The DNA for the CDR3 is TGTGCCAGCAGTTCGTATTCAGGGTCCGGAAACACCATATATTTT. The complete variable domain, with remaining parts taken from reference TRBV28 and TRBJ1-3, reads DVKVTQSSRYLVKRTGEKVFLECVQDMDHENMFWYRQDPGLGLRLIYFSYDVKMKEKGDIPEGYSVSREKKERFSLILESASTNQTSMYLCASSSYSGSGNTIYFGEGSWLTVV.